The clone carrying this T cell receptor (beta chain) was seen repeatedly, ten times or more. Enrolled during active infection, Seattle patients were then followed longitudinally. CDR1 and CDR2 (germline): LNHDA, SQIVND (reference sequence). Trimming pared 4 bases from V and 3 bases from J, leaving 13 bases between. This CDR3 spans 15 amino acids. The entry originates in a study of blood T cell repertoires in COVID-19. Overall study: There were acute and convalescent COVID-19 samples, and they came from the United States, Italy and Spain.

Per the original methods: By means of reference gene primer amplification, nucleated cell counts were estimated. Sequencing was performed with immunoSEQ multiplex PCR; in TCRdb, only in-frame clones are kept and a portion is missing. V, J and clone size were drawn from that table, and D and trimming were deduced from the DNA. This table has about 170,000 clones, over 80% appearing once. V is TRBV19 and J is TRBJ1-5, with TRBD1 as a possible D gene (6 bases). The TCR was taken from a woman aged 80 or over with COVID-19, enrolled during active disease. The sample comprised peripheral blood. The CDR3 sequence: CASSTWTEYNQPQHF. The DNA for the CDR3 is TGTGCCAGTAGTACCTGGACAGAGTACAATCAGCCCCAGCATTTT.